This T cell receptor (beta chain) was retrieved from a study of blood T cell repertoires in COVID-19. The protocol was immunoSEQ multiplex PCR, while the TCRdb copy is restricted to in-frame clones and leaves out a portion. The table records around 200,000 clones, about 85% of them present only once. V dropped 3 bases and J dropped 4; count of bases not matched to a gene: 1. Germline V gene data show CDR1 as LNHDA and CDR2 as SQIVND (reference sequence). The CDR3 is 14 amino acids. This clone was seen a single time. The receptor comes from a middle-aged man with acute or convalescent COVID-19. What was sequenced was peripheral blood. The chain couples TRBV19 to TRBJ1-5; TRBD1 aligns across 9 bases. For the CDR3, the DNA is TGTGCCAGTAGTATCGGACAGGGGAATCAGCCCCAGCATTTT. This encodes CASSIGQGNQPQHF.